Each of the 12 T cell receptor beta chains below was sequenced from the same sample in a study of CD4 T cells in relation to SARS-CoV-2 and coronaviruses. Unexposed donor CD4+ T cells date from about 2010-2019, before the COVID-19 pandemic. Isolation of CD4+ T cells took place after about 9 days in culture. What these receptors recognize is not known. Assay: immunoSEQ multiplex PCR; the TCRdb copy retains only in-frame clones and omits some. The sample consists of some 21,000 clones, 74% of them appearing once. The sample taken for sequencing was CD4+ T cells from PBMCs, cultured in vitro. These receptors all stem from a human donor in good health.

This clone was counted a few times. The rearrangement joins TRBV7-7 to TRBJ2-1, with 10 bases lining up with TRBD2. The CDR3 sequence is 13 residues long. V lost 5 bases, J lost 9 bases, and 4 bases stayed unmatched. Looked up from germline, CDR1 is SSHAT and CDR2 is FNYEAQ (reference sequence). The CDR3, as DNA: TGTGCCAGCAGCCCAGGACTAGCGGTTGAGCAGTTCTTC. Amino acid sequence: CASSPGLAVEQFF.

This clone has just a few counts. The chain links TRBV6-1 to TRBJ1-2; D is unresolved. CDR1 and CDR2 (germline): MNHNS, SASEGT. The CDR3 has 15 amino acids. With 0 bases removed from V and 4 bases from J, the gap between germline ends came to 12 bases. CDR3 residues: CASSEAKGLSYGYTF. The CDR3 DNA reads TGTGCCAGCAGTGAAGCGAAAGGGCTGAGCTATGGCTACACCTTC.

The genes are TRBV9 and TRBJ1-3; D not certain. Germline V gives CDR1 SGDLS, CDR2 YYNGEE. The CDR3 length is 15 residues. V was clipped by 0 bases and J by 6 bases, with 13 bases between them. The CDR3 DNA is TGTGCCAGCAGCGTAGGCATTGCTCTAGAAAACACCATATATTTT. It translates to CASSVGIALENTIYF.

This chain joins TRBV5-4 and TRBJ2-7; unclear D gene. The CDR3 is 13 residues long. Germline V CDR1 and CDR2: SGHNT, YYREEE (reference sequence). Trimming removed 4 bases from V and 6 bases from J, with 14 bases in between. The CDR3 DNA follows: TGTGCCAGCAGCCCCGGTTCCCGGAGCGAGCAGTACTTC. Encoded protein: CASSPGSRSEQYF.

This sequence joins TRBV12-5 and TRBJ1-6; D not certain. This CDR3 region has 14 residues. V gave up 1 base and J gave up 8 bases, with 9 bases separating them. The germline gives CDR1 LGHNT, CDR2 FRNRAP. The CDR3 DNA reads TGTGCTAGTGGTTTGGAGGGTGGTTATTCACCCCTCCACTTT. Its translation: CASGLEGGYSPLHF.

This clone turned up a few times. The junction differs from germline at one of its ends, possibly a read error. The chain links TRBV30 to TRBJ1-2; D might be TRBD1 (6 bases). CDR1 is GTSNPN and CDR2 is SVGIG in the germline V gene (reference sequence). The CDR3 spans 11 residues. The CDR3 DNA follows: TGTGCCTGGAGCCCCCGGCAGGGGTGGCACTTC. It is translated as CAWSPRQGWHF.

This chain uses TRBV24-1 with TRBJ2-1; the match to TRBD2 covers 12 bases. V shed 4 bases, J shed 8 bases, and the junction held 14 bases outside the gene matches. Germline CDR1 KGHDR, CDR2 SFDVKD. The CDR3 loop spans 18 amino acids. For the CDR3, the DNA is TGTGCCACCAGTGACACTGGACTAGCGGGATTCGTTTTCGATGAGCAGTTCTTC. It codes for CATSDTGLAGFVFDEQFF.

V usage is TRBV12-3 or TRBV12-4 and J usage is TRBJ1-5; no clear D. The CDR3 is 13 amino acids. The V end lost 3 bases, the J end lost 4 bases, and 7 bases lay between the germline ends. The CDR3 DNA reads as TGTGCCAGCAGTTTTAACGTTAATCAGCCCCAGCATTTT. Translation gives CASSFNVNQPQHF.

J is TRBJ1-2 and V is TRBV7-2; the D gene is possibly TRBD1 (6 bases). V lost 5 bases, J lost 6 bases, and 13 bases lay in between. From germline, CDR1 is SGHTA and CDR2 FQGNSA. This CDR3 has 13 amino acids. The CDR3 region has the DNA TGTGCCAGCAGCCTACAACAGGGAGATGGCTACACCTTC. The encoded protein is CASSLQQGDGYTF.

This sequence joins TRBV2 and TRBJ2-4; D not resolved. The germline V gene has CDR1 SNHLY and CDR2 FYNNEI. V gave up 5 bases and J gave up 0 bases, with 11 bases separating them. The CDR3 is made up of 15 amino acids. The CDR3 nucleotides are TGTGCCAGCAGTCGGGCTGCCTTAGCCAAAAACATTCAGTACTTC. Residues: CASSRAALAKNIQYF.

This clone occurred a few times. V is TRBV11-3 and J is TRBJ2-1; D is possibly TRBD1 (5 bases). This CDR3 is 14 amino acids long. Germline CDR1 and CDR2: SGHNT and YENEEA. V dropped 5 bases and J dropped 2 bases, with 10 bases sitting between them. The DNA of the CDR3 is TGTGCCAGCAGCCCGCAGGGCGCCTACAATGAGCAGTTCTTC. It is translated as CASSPQGAYNEQFF.

The sample holds one count of this clone. This sequence joins TRBV24-1 and TRBJ2-3; D ambiguous. The V end was cut by 9 bases, the J end by 0 bases, with 12 bases between. Germline V gene sequence: CDR1 KGHDR, CDR2 SFDVKD. CDR3 size: 14 residues. CDR3 protein: CATSHPGSTDTQYF. The CDR3 DNA follows: TGTGCCACCTCCCACCCCGGAAGCACAGATACGCAGTATTTT.